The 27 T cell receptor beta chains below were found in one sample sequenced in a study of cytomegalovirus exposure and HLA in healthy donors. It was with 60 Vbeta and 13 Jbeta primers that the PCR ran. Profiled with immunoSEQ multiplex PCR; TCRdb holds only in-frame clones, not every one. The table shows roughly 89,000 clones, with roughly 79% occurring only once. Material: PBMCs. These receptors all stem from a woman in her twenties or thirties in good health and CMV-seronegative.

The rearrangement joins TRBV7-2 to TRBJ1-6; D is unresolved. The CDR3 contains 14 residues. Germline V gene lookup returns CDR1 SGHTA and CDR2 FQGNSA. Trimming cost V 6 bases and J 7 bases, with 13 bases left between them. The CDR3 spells CASSPFRGNSPLHF. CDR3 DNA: TGTGCCAGCAGTCCGTTCCGGGGAAATTCACCCCTCCACTTT.

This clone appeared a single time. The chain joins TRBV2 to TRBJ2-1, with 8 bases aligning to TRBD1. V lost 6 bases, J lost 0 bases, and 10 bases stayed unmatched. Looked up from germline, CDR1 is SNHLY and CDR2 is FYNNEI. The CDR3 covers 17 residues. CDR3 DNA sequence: TGTGCCAGCAGGGTCAGGGGGCGGTCGAGCTCCTACAATGAGCAGTTCTTC. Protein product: CASRVRGRSSSYNEQFF.

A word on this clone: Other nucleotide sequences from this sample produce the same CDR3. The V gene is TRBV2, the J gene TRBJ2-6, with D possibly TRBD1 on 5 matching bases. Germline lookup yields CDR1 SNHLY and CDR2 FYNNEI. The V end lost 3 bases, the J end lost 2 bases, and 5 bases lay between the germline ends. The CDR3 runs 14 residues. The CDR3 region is CASSDRAGANVLTF. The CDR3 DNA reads TGTGCCAGCAGTGACAGGGCTGGGGCCAACGTCCTGACTTTC.

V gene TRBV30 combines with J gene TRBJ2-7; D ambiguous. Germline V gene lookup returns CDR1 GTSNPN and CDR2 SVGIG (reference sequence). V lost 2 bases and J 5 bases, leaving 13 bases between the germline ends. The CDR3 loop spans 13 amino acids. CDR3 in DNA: TGTGCCTGGAGTATTTTGTCTTCTAACGAGCAGTACTTC. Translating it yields CAWSILSSNEQYF.

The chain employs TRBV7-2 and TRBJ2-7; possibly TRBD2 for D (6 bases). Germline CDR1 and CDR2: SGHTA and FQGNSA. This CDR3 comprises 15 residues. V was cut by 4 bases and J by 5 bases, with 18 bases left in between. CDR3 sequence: CASSSRREGRNEQYF. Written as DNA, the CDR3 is TGTGCCAGCAGCTCCCGGAGGGAAGGTAGGAACGAGCAGTACTTC.

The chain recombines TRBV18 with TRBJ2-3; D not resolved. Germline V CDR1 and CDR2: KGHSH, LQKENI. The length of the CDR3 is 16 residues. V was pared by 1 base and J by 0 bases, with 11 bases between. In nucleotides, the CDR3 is TGTGCCAGCTCACCACTGGCAGGTTCTAGCACAGATACGCAGTATTTT. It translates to CASSPLAGSSTDTQYF.

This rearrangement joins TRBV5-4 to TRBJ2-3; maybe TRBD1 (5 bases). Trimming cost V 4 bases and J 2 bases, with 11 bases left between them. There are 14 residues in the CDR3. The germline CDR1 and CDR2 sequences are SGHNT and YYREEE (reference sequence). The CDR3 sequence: CASSVPDNTDTQYF. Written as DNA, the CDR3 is TGTGCCAGCAGCGTCCCGGACAACACAGATACGCAGTATTTT.

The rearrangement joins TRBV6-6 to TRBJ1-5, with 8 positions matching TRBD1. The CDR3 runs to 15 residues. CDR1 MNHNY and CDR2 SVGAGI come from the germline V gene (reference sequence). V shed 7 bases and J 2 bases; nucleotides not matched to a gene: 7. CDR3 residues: CASTSTGARNQPQHF. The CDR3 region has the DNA TGTGCCAGCACCTCGACAGGGGCGCGCAATCAGCCCCAGCATTTT.

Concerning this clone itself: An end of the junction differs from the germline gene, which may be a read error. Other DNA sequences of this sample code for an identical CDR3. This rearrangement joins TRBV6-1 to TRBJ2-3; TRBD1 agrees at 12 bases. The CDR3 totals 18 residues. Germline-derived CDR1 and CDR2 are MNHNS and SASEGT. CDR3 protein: CASSEYWGTGGAPDTQYF. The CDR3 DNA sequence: TGTGCCAGTAGTGAATATTGGGGGACAGGGGGCGCCCCAGATACGCAGTATTTT.

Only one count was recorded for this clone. The CDR3 DNA is TGTGCCAGCAGCACTGGAGGGTCAGATACGCAGTATTTT. Protein: CASSTGGSDTQYF. The chain links TRBV5-6 to TRBJ2-3, with D maybe TRBD2 (6 bases). CDR1 is SGHDT and CDR2 is YYEEEE in the germline V gene. The germline V and J ends were trimmed by 4 bases and 4 bases, with 10 bases remaining between them. This CDR3 region has 13 residues. The full variable domain, rest sourced from reference TRBV5-6 and TRBJ2-3, is DAGVTQSPTHLIKTRGQQVTLRCSPKSGHDTVSWYQQALGQGPQFIFQYYEEEERQRGNFPDRFSGHQFPNYSSELNVNALLLGDSALYLCASSTGGSDTQYFGPGTRLTVL.

The chain's CDR3 is CASSFETSGSSYNEQFF. CDR3 sequence (DNA): TGTGCCAGCAGCTTTGAGACTAGCGGGTCGTCCTACAATGAGCAGTTCTTC. The chain is built from TRBV7-9 and TRBJ2-1; TRBD2 matches at 10 bases. Germline CDR1 SEHNR, CDR2 FQNEAQ (reference sequence). This CDR3 region has 17 residues. Germline trimming cut 3 bases from V and 1 base from J; bases unmatched to any gene: 6.

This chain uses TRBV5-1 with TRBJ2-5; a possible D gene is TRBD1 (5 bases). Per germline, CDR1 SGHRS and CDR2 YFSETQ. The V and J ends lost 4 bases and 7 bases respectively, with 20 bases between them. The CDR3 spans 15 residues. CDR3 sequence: CASSVDSPQRGTQYF. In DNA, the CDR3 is TGCGCCAGCAGCGTCGACAGCCCTCAGAGAGGGACCCAGTACTTC.

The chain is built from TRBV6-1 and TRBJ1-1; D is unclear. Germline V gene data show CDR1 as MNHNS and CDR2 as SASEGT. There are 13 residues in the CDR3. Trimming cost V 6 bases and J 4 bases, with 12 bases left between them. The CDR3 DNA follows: TGTGCCAGCAGCAGACAAGACCCCACTGAAGCTTTCTTT. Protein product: CASSRQDPTEAFF.

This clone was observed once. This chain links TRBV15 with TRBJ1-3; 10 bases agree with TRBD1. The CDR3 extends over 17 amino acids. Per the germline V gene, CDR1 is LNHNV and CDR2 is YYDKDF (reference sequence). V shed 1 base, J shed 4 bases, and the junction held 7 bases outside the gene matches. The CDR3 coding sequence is TGTGCCACCAGCAGAGGACGACAGGGGGCTCCCGGAAACACCATATATTTT. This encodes CATSRGRQGAPGNTIYF.

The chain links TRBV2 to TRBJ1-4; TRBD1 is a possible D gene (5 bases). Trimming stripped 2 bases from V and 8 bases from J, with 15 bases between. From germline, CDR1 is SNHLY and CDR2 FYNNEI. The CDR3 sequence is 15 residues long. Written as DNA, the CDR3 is TGTGCCAGCAGTGAATGGGCTCGGGAGGGGGAAAAACTGTTTTTT. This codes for CASSEWAREGEKLFF.

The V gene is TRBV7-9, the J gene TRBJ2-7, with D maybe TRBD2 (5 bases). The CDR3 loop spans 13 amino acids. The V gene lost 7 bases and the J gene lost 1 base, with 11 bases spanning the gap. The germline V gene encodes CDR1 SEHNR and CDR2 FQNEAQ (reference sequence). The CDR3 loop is CASMSGSSYEQYF. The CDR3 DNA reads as TGTGCCAGCATGAGCGGCAGTTCCTACGAGCAGTACTTC.

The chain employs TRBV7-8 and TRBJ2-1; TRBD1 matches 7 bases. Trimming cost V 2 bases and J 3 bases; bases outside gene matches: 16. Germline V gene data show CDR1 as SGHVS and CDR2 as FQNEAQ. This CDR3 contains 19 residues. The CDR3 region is CASSLRGGAKGLVYNEQFF. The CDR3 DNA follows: TGTGCCAGCAGCTTACGAGGGGGCGCAAAGGGTTTGGTCTACAATGAGCAGTTCTTC. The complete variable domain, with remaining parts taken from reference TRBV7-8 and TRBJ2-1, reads GAGVSQSPRYKVAKRGQDVALRCDPISGHVSLFWYQQALGQGPEFLTYFQNEAQLDKSGLPSDRFFAERPEGSVSTLKIQRTQQEDSAVYLCASSLRGGAKGLVYNEQFFGPGTRLTVL.

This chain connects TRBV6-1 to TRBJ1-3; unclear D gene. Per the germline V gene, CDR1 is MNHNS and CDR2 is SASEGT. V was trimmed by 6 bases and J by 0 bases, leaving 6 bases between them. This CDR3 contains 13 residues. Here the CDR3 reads CASRDFSGNTIYF. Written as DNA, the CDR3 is TGTGCCAGCAGGGACTTCTCTGGAAACACCATATATTTT.

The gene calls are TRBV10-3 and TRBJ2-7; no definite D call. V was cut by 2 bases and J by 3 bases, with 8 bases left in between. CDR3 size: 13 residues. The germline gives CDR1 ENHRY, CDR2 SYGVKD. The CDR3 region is CAISEPSLYEQYF. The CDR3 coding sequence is TGTGCCATCAGTGAGCCCTCCCTCTACGAGCAGTACTTC.

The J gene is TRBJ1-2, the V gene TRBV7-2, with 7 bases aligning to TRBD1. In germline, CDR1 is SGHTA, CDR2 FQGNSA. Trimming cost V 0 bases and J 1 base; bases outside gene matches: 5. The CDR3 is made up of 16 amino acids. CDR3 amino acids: CASSLAGTEFNYGYTF. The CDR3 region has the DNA TGTGCCAGCAGCTTAGCGGGGACAGAGTTTAACTATGGCTACACCTTC.

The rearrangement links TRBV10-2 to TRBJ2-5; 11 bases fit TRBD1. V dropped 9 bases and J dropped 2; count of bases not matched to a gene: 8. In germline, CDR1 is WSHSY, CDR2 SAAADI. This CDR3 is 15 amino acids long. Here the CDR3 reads CASSRTGGRQETQYF. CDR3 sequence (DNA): TGCGCCAGTTCCCGGACAGGGGGCCGTCAAGAGACCCAGTACTTC.

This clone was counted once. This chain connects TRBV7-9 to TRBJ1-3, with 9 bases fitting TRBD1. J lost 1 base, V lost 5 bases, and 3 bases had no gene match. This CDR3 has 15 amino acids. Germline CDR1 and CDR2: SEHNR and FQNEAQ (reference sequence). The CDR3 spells CASSADRGSGNTIYF. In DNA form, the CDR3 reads TGTGCCAGCAGCGCTGACAGGGGGTCTGGAAACACCATATATTTT.

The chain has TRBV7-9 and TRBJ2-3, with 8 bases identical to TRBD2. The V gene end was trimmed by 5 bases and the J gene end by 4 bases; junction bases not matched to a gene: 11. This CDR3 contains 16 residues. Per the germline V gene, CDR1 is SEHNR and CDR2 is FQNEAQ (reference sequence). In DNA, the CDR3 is TGTGCCAGCAGCCCGGGGGCCAGCGGGGGCCCAGATACGCAGTATTTT. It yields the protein CASSPGASGGPDTQYF.

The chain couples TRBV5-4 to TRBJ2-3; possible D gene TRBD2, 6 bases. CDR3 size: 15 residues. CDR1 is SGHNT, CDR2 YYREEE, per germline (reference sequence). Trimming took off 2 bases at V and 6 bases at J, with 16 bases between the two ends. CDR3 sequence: CASSFIPQTSDTQYF. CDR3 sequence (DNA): TGTGCCAGCAGCTTTATACCACAGACTAGTGATACGCAGTATTTT.

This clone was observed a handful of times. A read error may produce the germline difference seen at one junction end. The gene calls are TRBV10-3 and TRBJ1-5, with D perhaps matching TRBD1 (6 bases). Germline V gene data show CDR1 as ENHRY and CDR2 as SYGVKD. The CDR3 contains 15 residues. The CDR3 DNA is TGTGCCAGCAGTGAAGAAGAAGGGGGAAATCAGCCCCAGCATTTT. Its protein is CASSEEEGGNQPQHF.

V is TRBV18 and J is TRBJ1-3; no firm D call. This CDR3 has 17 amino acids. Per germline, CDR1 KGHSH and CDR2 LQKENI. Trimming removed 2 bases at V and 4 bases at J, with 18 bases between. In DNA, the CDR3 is TGTGCCAGCTCACCATCGACCTCCCCGACACCCGGAAACACCATATATTTT. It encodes CASSPSTSPTPGNTIYF.

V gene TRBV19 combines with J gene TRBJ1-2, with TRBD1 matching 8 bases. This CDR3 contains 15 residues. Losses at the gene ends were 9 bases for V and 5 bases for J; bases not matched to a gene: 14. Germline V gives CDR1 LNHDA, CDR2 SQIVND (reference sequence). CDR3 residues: CASLIQGAFPYGYTF. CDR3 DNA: TGTGCCAGCCTCATTCAGGGGGCCTTCCCTTATGGCTACACCTTC.